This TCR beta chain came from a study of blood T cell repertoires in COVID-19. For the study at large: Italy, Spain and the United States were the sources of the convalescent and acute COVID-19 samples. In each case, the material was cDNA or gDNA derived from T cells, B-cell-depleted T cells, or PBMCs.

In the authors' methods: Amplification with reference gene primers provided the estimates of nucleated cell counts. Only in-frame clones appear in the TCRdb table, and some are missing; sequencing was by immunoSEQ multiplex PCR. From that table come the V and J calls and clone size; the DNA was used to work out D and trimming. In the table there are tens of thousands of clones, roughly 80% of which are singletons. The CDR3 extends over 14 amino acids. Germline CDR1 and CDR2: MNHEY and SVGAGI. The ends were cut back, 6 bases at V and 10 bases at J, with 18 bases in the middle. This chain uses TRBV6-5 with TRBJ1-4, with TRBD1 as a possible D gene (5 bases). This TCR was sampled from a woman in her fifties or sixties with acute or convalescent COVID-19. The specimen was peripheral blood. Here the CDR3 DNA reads TGTGCCAGCAGCGACGACCAGACCCAGGGAAAACTGTTTTTT. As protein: CASSDDQTQGKLFF.